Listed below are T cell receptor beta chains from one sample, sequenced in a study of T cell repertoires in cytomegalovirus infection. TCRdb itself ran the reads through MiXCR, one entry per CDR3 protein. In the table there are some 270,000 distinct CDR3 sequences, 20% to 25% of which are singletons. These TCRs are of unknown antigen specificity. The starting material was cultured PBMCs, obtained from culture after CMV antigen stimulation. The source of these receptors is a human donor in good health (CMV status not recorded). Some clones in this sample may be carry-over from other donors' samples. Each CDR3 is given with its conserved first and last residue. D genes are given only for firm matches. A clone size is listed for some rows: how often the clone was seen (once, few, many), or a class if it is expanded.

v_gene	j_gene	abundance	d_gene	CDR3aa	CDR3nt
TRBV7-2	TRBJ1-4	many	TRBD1	CASSSGQGRSDEKLFF	TGTGCCAGCAGCTCGGGACAGGGAAGGTCCGATGAAAAACTGTTTTTT
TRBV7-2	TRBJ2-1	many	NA	CASSSEQVRSYNEQFF	TGTGCCAGCAGTTCAGAACAGGTGCGCTCCTACAATGAGCAGTTCTTC
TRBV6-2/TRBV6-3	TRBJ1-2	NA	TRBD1	CASSSRQWTGNYGYTF	TGTGCCAGCAGTTCCCGGCAATGGACAGGCAACTATGGCTACACCTTC
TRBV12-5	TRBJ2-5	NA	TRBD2	CASRGTSETQYF	TGTGCTAGTCGCGGGACTAGTGAGACCCAGTACTTC
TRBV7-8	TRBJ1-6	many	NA	CASSLTPFVNSPLHF	TGTGCCAGCAGCTTAACGCCGTTCGTGAATTCACCCCTCCACTTT
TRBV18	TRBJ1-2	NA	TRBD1	CASSSGQVNYGYTF	TGTGCCAGCTCATCAGGACAGGTTAACTATGGCTACACCTTC
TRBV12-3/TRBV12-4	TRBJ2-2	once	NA	CASSFEAFTGELFF	TGTGCCAGCAGTTTTGAGGCGTTCACCGGGGAGCTGTTTTTT
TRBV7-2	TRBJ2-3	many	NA	CASSLVESDTQYF	TGTGCCAGCAGCTTAGTTGAATCAGATACGCAGTATTTT
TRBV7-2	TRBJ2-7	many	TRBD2	CASRSGGTSGHEQYF	TGTGCCAGCAGATCCGGCGGGACTAGCGGCCACGAGCAGTACTTC
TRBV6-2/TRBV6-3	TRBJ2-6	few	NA	CASSYFRFGDGANVLTF	TGTGCCAGCAGTTATTTTCGGTTCGGTGATGGGGCCAACGTCCTGACTTTC
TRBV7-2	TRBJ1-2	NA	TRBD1	CASSLRGTEGYTF	TGTGCCAGCAGCTTAAGAGGGACAGAAGGCTACACCTTC
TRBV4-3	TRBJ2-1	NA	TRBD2	CASSREGTGREDNEQFF	TGCGCCAGCAGCCGAGAAGGGACCGGGAGGGAGGACAATGAGCAGTTCTTC
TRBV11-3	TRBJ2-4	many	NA	CVSSQQENKNIQYF	TGTGTCAGCAGCCAACAAGAGAACAAAAACATTCAGTACTTC
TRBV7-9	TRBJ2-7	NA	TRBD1	CASSRGDRSYEQYF	TGTGCCAGCAGCAGAGGGGACAGAAGCTACGAGCAGTACTTC
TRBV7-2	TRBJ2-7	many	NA	CASSFYQNEQYF	TGTGCCAGCAGCTTTTATCAGAACGAGCAGTACTTC
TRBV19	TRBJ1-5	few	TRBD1	CASSGGQGGNSNQPQHF	TGTGCCAGTAGTGGAGGACAGGGAGGAAATAGCAATCAGCCCCAGCATTTT
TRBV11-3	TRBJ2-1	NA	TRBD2	CASSLNWASGVNEQFF	TGTGCCAGCAGCTTAAATTGGGCTAGCGGGGTTAATGAGCAGTTCTTC
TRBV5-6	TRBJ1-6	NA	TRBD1	CASSLNRGQGNSPLHF	TGTGCCAGCAGCTTGAACAGGGGCCAAGGAAATTCACCCCTCCACTTT
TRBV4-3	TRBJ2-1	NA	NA	CASSQGGSLYEQFF	TGCGCCAGCAGCCAAGGTGGCAGCTTGTATGAGCAGTTCTTC
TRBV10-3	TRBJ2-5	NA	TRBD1	CAISELQLRGRTPGETQYF	TGTGCCATCAGTGAGCTCCAGCTCAGGGGGCGCACCCCAGGGGAGACCCAGTACTTC
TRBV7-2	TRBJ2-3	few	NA	CASSSMIRTQYF	TGTGCCAGCAGCTCAATGATCCGTACGCAGTATTTT
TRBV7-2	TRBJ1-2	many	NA	CASSLLRKAYGYTF	TGTGCCAGCAGCTTACTTAGGAAGGCCTATGGCTACACCTTC
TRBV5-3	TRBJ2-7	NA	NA	CASSPEFRDYEQYF	TGTGCCAGCAGCCCAGAATTCAGAGACTACGAGCAGTACTTC
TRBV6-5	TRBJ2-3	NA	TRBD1	CASSRRGLVTDTQYF	TGTGCCAGCAGTCGCAGGGGGTTGGTCACAGATACGCAGTATTTT
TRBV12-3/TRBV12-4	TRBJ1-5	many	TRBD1	CASSLAGGGSQPQHF	TGTGCCAGCAGTCTCGCAGGGGGCGGAAGTCAGCCCCAGCATTTT
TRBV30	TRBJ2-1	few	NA	CAWSVQGLRNYNEQFF	TGTGCCTGGAGTGTACAGGGACTACGGAACTACAATGAGCAGTTCTTC
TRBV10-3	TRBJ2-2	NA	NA	CAINSLGGGNTGELFF	TGTGCCATCAATTCTCTAGGCGGAGGGAACACCGGGGAGCTGTTTTTT